A selection of T cell receptor beta chains follows, all from one sample in a study of T cell repertoires in cytomegalovirus infection. In TCRdb, the reads were re-called with MiXCR into one record per CDR3 protein. The table includes hundreds of thousands of distinct CDR3 sequences, about a sixth detected once. What was sequenced was PBMCs. The receptors were sampled from a human donor in good health (CMV status not recorded). Some clones in this sample may be carry-over from other donors' samples. CDR3s include the opening cysteine and the closing phenylalanine or tryptophan. A D gene is named only where the DNA matches it firmly. Clone size is stated in some rows and not others, as once, few, many or a class when expanded.

V gene	J gene	clone size	D gene	CDR3 protein	CDR3 DNA
TRBV7-9	TRBJ2-6	.	TRBD1	CASSGDRPSGANVLTF	TGTGCCAGCAGCGGGGACAGGCCGTCTGGGGCCAACGTCCTGACTTTC
TRBV4-1	TRBJ1-1	few	.	CASSQGDGGNTEAFF	TGCGCCAGCAGCCAAGGAGATGGGGGGAACACTGAAGCTTTCTTT
TRBV7-9	TRBJ1-2	many	TRBD1	CASRPQAGGMVAYGYTF	TGTGCCAGCAGACCCCAGGCAGGGGGGATGGTAGCCTATGGCTACACCTTC
TRBV7-6	TRBJ2-7	.	TRBD2	CASSLPAGAPEGEQYF	TGTGCCAGCAGCTTACCAGCGGGGGCCCCGGAGGGCGAGCAGTACTTC
TRBV28	TRBJ1-6	.	.	CASSSRVPSPLHF	TGTGCCAGCAGTTCCAGGGTCCCTTCACCCCTCCACTTT
TRBV7-6	TRBJ2-5	many	.	CASSGGVVETQYF	TGTGCCAGCAGCGGTGGGGTGGTGGAGACCCAGTACTTC
TRBV20-1	TRBJ2-1	.	TRBD2	CSARGRGKYNEQFF	TGCAGTGCTAGAGGGCGGGGGAAATACAATGAGCAGTTCTTC
TRBV28	TRBJ2-1	many	.	CASRTGTEQFF	TGTGCCAGCAGGACCGGGACGGAGCAGTTCTTC
TRBV20-1	TRBJ2-2	few	TRBD1	CSAAQGSTGELFF	TGCAGTGCCGCACAGGGGAGCACCGGGGAGCTGTTTTTT
TRBV7-8	TRBJ1-5	many	.	CASSLELGIMGNQPQHF	TGTGCCAGCAGCTTAGAACTGGGAATAATGGGCAATCAGCCCCAGCATTTT
TRBV7-2	TRBJ2-7	many	TRBD1	CASSLGQPDAYEQYF	TGTGCCAGCAGCCTGGGACAGCCAGACGCCTACGAGCAGTACTTC
TRBV2	TRBJ2-4	many	TRBD2	CASSEAPLFSRTGGNIQYF	TGTGCCAGCAGTGAAGCCCCCCTCTTCAGTAGGACGGGGGGAAACATTCAGTACTTC
TRBV2	TRBJ2-3	.	.	CASSERRASTDTQYF	TGTGCCAGCAGTGAGCGGCGGGCGAGCACAGATACGCAGTATTTT
TRBV29-1	TRBJ2-1	few	.	CSVWRASNEQFF	TGCAGCGTTTGGAGGGCGTCCAATGAGCAGTTCTTC
TRBV18	TRBJ1-6	.	.	CASSPTMGYNSPLHF	TGTGCCAGCTCACCTACCATGGGGTATAATTCACCCCTCCACTTT
TRBV5-6	TRBJ1-1	many	TRBD1	CASSQDRVRNTEAFF	TGTGCCAGCAGCCAGGACAGGGTTCGGAACACTGAAGCTTTCTTT
TRBV28	TRBJ2-7	few	TRBD2	CASSPRDYRYEQYF	TGTGCCAGCAGTCCGCGGGACTATCGCTACGAGCAGTACTTC
TRBV7-2	TRBJ1-1	few	.	CASSPRAPRTEAFF	TGTGCCAGCAGTCCTCGGGCCCCGCGGACTGAAGCTTTCTTT
TRBV27	TRBJ2-7	.	.	CASSTSTGGPYEQYF	.
TRBV7-6	TRBJ1-2	many	.	CASSPGRTNYGYTF	TGTGCCAGCAGCCCAGGACGGACTAACTATGGCTACACCTTC
TRBV12-3/TRBV12-4	TRBJ1-2	.	TRBD1	CASSLTGTFGGYTF	TGTGCCAGCAGTTTGACAGGGACCTTTGGTGGCTACACCTTC
TRBV11-1	TRBJ2-3	many	.	CASTLHRDPAADTQYF	TGTGCCAGCACTCTCCACCGGGACCCTGCGGCAGATACGCAGTATTTT
TRBV29-1	TRBJ2-7	.	TRBD1	CSVEEALGQGSYEQYF	TGCAGCGTTGAAGAAGCACTGGGACAGGGGAGCTACGAGCAGTACTTC
TRBV14	TRBJ1-5	.	.	CASSQISGQPQHF	TGTGCCAGCAGCCAGATCTCCGGTCAGCCCCAGCATTTT
TRBV29-1	TRBJ1-3	.	.	CSVTGGNTIYF	TGCAGCGTTACAGGGGGAAACACCATATATTTT
TRBV7-6	TRBJ2-7	many	TRBD2	CASSLALGTSGTTEQYF	TGTGCCAGCAGCTTAGCGCTCGGGACTAGCGGAACTACTGAGCAGTACTTC
TRBV6-2/TRBV6-3	TRBJ2-2	.	TRBD2	CASSPRLAGDTGELFF	TGTGCCAGCAGTCCTCGACTAGCGGGGGACACCGGGGAGCTGTTTTTT
TRBV4-2	TRBJ2-3	.	TRBD1	CASGQAPDIDTQYF	TGTGCCAGCGGACAGGCCCCAGACATAGATACGCAGTATTTT
TRBV27	TRBJ2-7	once	TRBD1	CASSPLPRQGPTYEQYF	TGTGCCAGCAGTCCCCTCCCAAGACAGGGGCCGACCTACGAGCAGTACTTC